What follows are 5 T cell receptor beta chains derived from one specimen sequenced in a study of cytomegalovirus exposure and HLA in healthy donors. PCR amplification relied on 60 Vbeta primers (plus 13 Jbeta primers). Assay used: immunoSEQ multiplex PCR; TCRdb lists only in-frame clones, some missing. Seen here are 250,000 to 350,000 clones, roughly two thirds observed once, and the top ten hold approximately 2.5%. The material sequenced was PBMCs. These receptors came from a female donor in good health and CMV-seronegative.

In its sample, this clone was seen a few times. This chain links TRBV27 with TRBJ2-7, with D maybe TRBD2 (6 bases). Trimming stripped 6 bases from V and 2 bases from J, with 14 bases between. The CDR3 has 14 residues. From germline, CDR1 is MNHEY and CDR2 SMNVEV (reference sequence). Written as DNA, the CDR3 is TGTGCCAGCAGGCCCATAGCGGCGCCCTACGAGCAGTACTTC. Translation: CASRPIAAPYEQYF.

The V gene is TRBV2, the J gene TRBJ2-4; 7 bases are shared with TRBD2. Germline CDR1 and CDR2: SNHLY and FYNNEI. This CDR3 has 15 residues. With V trimmed by 2 bases and J by 2 bases, 3 bases remained unmatched. The CDR3 sequence: CASSELLASKNIQYF. DNA of the CDR3: TGTGCCAGCAGTGAACTACTAGCGTCCAAAAACATTCAGTACTTC.

The rearrangement links TRBV19 to TRBJ1-2; unclear D gene. Germline CDR1 reads LNHDA; CDR2 reads SQIVND (reference sequence). The CDR3 is 15 residues long. V lost 0 bases and J lost 4, with 12 bases in between. CDR3 sequence reads: CASSIDRIQSYGYTF. The CDR3 DNA sequence: TGTGCCAGTAGTATAGATCGGATACAGAGCTATGGCTACACCTTC. Together with reference TRBV19 and TRBJ1-2, the CDR3 gives the full variable domain: DGGITQSPKYLFRKEGQNVTLSCEQNLNHDAMYWYRQDPGQGLRLIYYSQIVNDFQKGDIAEGYSVSREKKESFPLTVTSAQKNPTAFYLCASSIDRIQSYGYTFGSGTRLTVV.

V is TRBV2 and J is TRBJ2-5; 13 nucleotides line up with TRBD2. The ends lost 6 bases at V and 3 bases at J; junction bases unmatched: 7. Germline V gives CDR1 SNHLY, CDR2 FYNNEI. This CDR3 has 16 amino acids. CDR3 DNA sequence: TGTGCCAGCAGGGAACCGGGACTAGCGGGGAAAGAGACCCAGTACTTC. Its protein product is CASREPGLAGKETQYF. Based on the CDR3 plus reference TRBV2 and TRBJ2-5, the full variable domain is EPEVTQTPSHQVTQMGQEVILRCVPISNHLYFYWYRQILGQKVEFLVSFYNNEISEKSEIFDDQFSVERPDGSNFTLKIRSTKLEDSAMYFCASREPGLAGKETQYFGPGTRLLVL.

This sequence joins TRBV5-1 and TRBJ2-6; D is unclear. Between the trimmed V and J ends, which lost 1 base and 0 bases, there was a span of 5 bases. Germline CDR1 SGHRS, CDR2 YFSETQ. This CDR3 has 15 residues. The CDR3 bases are TGCGCCAGCAGCTTGCTGAGCTCTGGGGCCAACGTCCTGACTTTC. Its translation: CASSLLSSGANVLTF.